Presented here are 28 T cell receptor beta chains from one specimen sequenced in a study of shared clonotypes between healthy human individuals. Naive CD8 cells, CD45RO-negative and positively selected for CCR7, excluded terminally differentiated effector memory CD45RA+ cells. Data came from immunoSEQ multiplex PCR; TCRdb stores just in-frame clones and leaves some out. The sample shows about 2.1 million clones, roughly 91% of them seen only once. Sequenced sample: naive CD8+ T cells from PBMCs. All receptors come from a man aged 18 to 29 in good health. Some clones in this sample may be carry-over from other donors' samples.

CDR3 bases: TGCGCCAGCAACCCCCCCCGCGTGTCGACAGGGGGCAAAATGGAGCAGTACTTC. Translated, it gives CASNPPRVSTGGKMEQYF. V and J are TRBV5-1 and TRBJ2-7, with 10 positions matching TRBD1. This CDR3 has 18 amino acids. Losses at the gene ends were 6 bases for V and 7 bases for J; bases not matched to a gene: 22. Germline CDR1 SGHRS, CDR2 YFSETQ.

Here the CDR3 reads CASSNGAETDTQYF. CDR3 sequence (DNA): TGTGCCAGCAGCAACGGGGCGGAAACAGATACGCAGTATTTT. This chain uses TRBV6-5 with TRBJ2-3; perhaps D is TRBD1 or TRBD2 (5 bases each). The CDR3 loop spans 14 amino acids. From germline, CDR1 is MNHEY and CDR2 SVGAGI. Between the trimmed V and J ends, which lost 6 bases and 3 bases, there was a span of 13 bases.

The chain has TRBV14 and TRBJ2-7; D is undetermined. This CDR3 is built from 13 residues. The V end lost 4 bases, the J end lost 1 base, and 8 bases lay between the germline ends. Per germline, CDR1 SGHDN and CDR2 FVKESK. The chain's CDR3 is CASSPQVSYEQYF. CDR3 coding DNA: TGTGCCAGCAGCCCCCAAGTTTCCTACGAGCAGTACTTC.

The gene calls are TRBV9 and TRBJ2-7, with 12 nucleotides matching TRBD2. The V and J ends lost 0 bases and 5 bases, in that order; junction bases with no gene match: 6. This CDR3 comprises 16 residues. Germline-derived CDR1 and CDR2 are SGDLS and YYNGEE. The CDR3 reads CASSVVGTSGLDEQYF. The CDR3, as DNA: TGTGCCAGCAGCGTAGTAGGGACTAGCGGGCTGGACGAGCAGTACTTC.

The rearrangement uses TRBV29-1 and TRBJ1-2; D gene unclear. Per the germline V gene, CDR1 is SQVTM and CDR2 is ANQGSEA. V lost 6 bases, J lost 8 bases, and 13 bases lay in between. The CDR3 totals 11 residues. Written as DNA, the CDR3 is TGCAGCGTCTGGACGGATTGGGGCTACACCTTC. Amino acid sequence: CSVWTDWGYTF.

The table lists this clone with a count of one. This sequence joins TRBV29-1 and TRBJ1-1; tentatively, D is TRBD1 (5 bases). The CDR3 totals 17 residues. Germline assignment: CDR1 SQVTM and CDR2 ANQGSEA. V was shortened by 0 bases and J by 4 bases, with 21 bases between the two germline ends. In nucleotides, the CDR3 is TGCAGCGTTGAAGAGCCAATTTCGGGGACGGTTGCCACTGAAGCTTTCTTT. This codes for CSVEEPISGTVATEAFF.

The CDR3 DNA reads as TGTGCCAGCAGGCCCCTAGCGGGAGGGACCTACAATGAGCAGTTCTTC. It codes for CASRPLAGGTYNEQFF. This sequence joins TRBV7-3 and TRBJ2-1; 12 nucleotides agree with TRBD2. The CDR3 length is 16 residues. V lost 6 bases and J lost 2; bases outside the gene matches: 5. The germline V gene encodes CDR1 SGHTA and CDR2 FQGTGA.

The chain employs TRBV19 and TRBJ1-1; D is perhaps TRBD1 (6 bases). Trimming shortened V by 11 bases and J by 1 base, and 14 bases separated the two germline ends. CDR1 and CDR2 from the germline V gene are LNHDA and SQIVND (reference sequence). The CDR3 spans 13 residues. In DNA, the CDR3 is TGTGCCTGCGCCAGGGGCCCGAACACTGAAGCTTTCTTT. Translating it yields CACARGPNTEAFF.

This clone has more than one count but fewer than ten. Additional DNA sequences in this sample encode the identical CDR3. The rearrangement links TRBV28 to TRBJ1-1; D is ambiguous. The V gene's germline CDR1 is MDHEN and CDR2 SYDVKM. V was shortened by 2 bases and J by 2 bases, with 6 bases between the two germline ends. There are 13 residues in the CDR3. This chain's CDR3 is CASSLVANTEAFF. As DNA, the CDR3 is TGTGCCAGCAGTTTAGTAGCCAACACTGAAGCTTTCTTT. The complete variable domain, with remaining parts taken from reference TRBV28 and TRBJ1-1, reads DVKVTQSSRYLVKRTGEKVFLECVQDMDHENMFWYRQDPGLGLRLIYFSYDVKMKEKGDIPEGYSVSREKKERFSLILESASTNQTSMYLCASSLVANTEAFFGQGTRLTVV.

This rearrangement joins TRBV28 to TRBJ1-3; no clear D gene. V lost 5 bases to trimming and J lost 8 bases, with 10 bases between them. The CDR3 contains 12 residues. Germline V CDR1 and CDR2: MDHEN, SYDVKM. The DNA of the CDR3 is TGTGCCAGCAGTCGGGGAATTGACACCATATATTTT. Protein product: CASSRGIDTIYF.

The chain has TRBV7-8 and TRBJ2-1; 8 positions agree with TRBD1. CDR3 length: 15 residues. After removal of 4 bases from V and 7 bases from J, the junction contained 9 bases not matched to a gene. Germline V lookup: CDR1 SGHVS, CDR2 FQNEAQ. For the CDR3, the DNA is TGTGCCAGCAGCTCAGAGAGGACAGGGCCGAATGAGCAGTTCTTC. Amino acid sequence: CASSSERTGPNEQFF.

This chain's CDR3 is CASRTGPGELFF. As DNA, the CDR3 is TGTGCCAGCAGAACAGGGCCCGGGGAGCTGTTTTTT. The rearrangement uses TRBV6-1 and TRBJ2-2, with a possible D match to TRBD1 (6 bases). The germline V gene encodes CDR1 MNHNS and CDR2 SASEGT. V dropped 6 bases and J dropped 6 bases, with 8 bases sitting between them. CDR3 length equals 12 residues.

The gene calls are TRBV9 and TRBJ2-3, with 8 bases matching TRBD1. V lost 3 bases to trimming and J lost 6 bases; unmatched junction nucleotides: 3. This CDR3 is 13 amino acids long. Germline lookup yields CDR1 SGDLS and CDR2 YYNGEE. The CDR3 bases are TGTGCCAGCAGCGGATACAGGGGGGATACGCAGTATTTT. Translating it yields CASSGYRGDTQYF.

This rearrangement joins TRBV7-9 to TRBJ2-5; no clear D gene. The germline CDR1 and CDR2 sequences are SEHNR and FQNEAQ (reference sequence). CDR3 size: 12 residues. Deletions cut 4 bases from V and 5 bases from J, with 8 bases between. Here the CDR3 reads CASSSAPETQYF. The DNA of the CDR3 is TGTGCCAGCAGCTCGGCGCCCGAGACCCAGTACTTC.

This clone is a singleton in its sample. This sample includes further DNA sequences coding for the same CDR3. The chain links TRBV19 to TRBJ1-1; D remains ambiguous. Trimming shortened V by 3 bases and J by 0 bases, and 5 bases separated the two germline ends. CDR3 length: 13 amino acids. The V gene's germline CDR1 is LNHDA and CDR2 SQIVND (reference sequence). The CDR3: CASSISLNTEAFF. CDR3 coding DNA: TGTGCCAGTAGTATCAGTCTGAACACTGAAGCTTTCTTT.

The V gene is TRBV4-1, the J gene TRBJ2-1; D tentatively reads TRBD1 or TRBD2 (5 bases each). This CDR3 is built from 15 residues. Germline V lookup: CDR1 MGHRA, CDR2 YSYEKL. V dropped 4 bases and J dropped 13 bases, with 23 bases sitting between them. The CDR3 sequence: CASSLPPPGARDQFF. CDR3 bases: TGCGCCAGCAGCCTCCCACCGCCCGGAGCTCGGGACCAGTTCTTC.

Details on this clone: This CDR3 is also generated by other DNA sequences in the sample. The V and J genes are TRBV27 and TRBJ2-1; tentatively, D is TRBD2 (6 bases). Trimming removed 0 bases from V and 7 bases from J, with 13 bases in between. The CDR3 covers 15 residues. Germline CDR1 reads MNHEY; CDR2 reads SMNVEV (reference sequence). CDR3 DNA: TGTGCCAGCAGTTTATCTGCGGGACTCGGGAATGAGCAGTTCTTC. The encoded protein is CASSLSAGLGNEQFF.

For this clone: Other DNA sequences from this sample encode an identical CDR3 as well. The genes are TRBV9 and TRBJ2-5; TRBD1 aligns across 7 bases. The CDR3 sequence is 14 residues long. Germline loops: CDR1 SGDLS, CDR2 YYNGEE. Trimming took 0 bases from V and 5 from J; bases not matched to a gene: 4. Here the CDR3 DNA reads TGTGCCAGCAGCGTAGGTACGGGACAGGAGACCCAGTACTTC. Translating gives CASSVGTGQETQYF.

The chain employs TRBV7-8 and TRBJ1-5; no clear D. Germline assignment: CDR1 SGHVS and CDR2 FQNEAQ. The CDR3 loop spans 16 amino acids. Trimming took 5 bases from V and 0 from J, leaving 14 bases between them. As DNA, the CDR3 is TGTGCCAGCAGCCAAGGACCGATGGGTAGCAATCAGCCCCAGCATTTT. Encoded protein: CASSQGPMGSNQPQHF.

The chain carries TRBV7-6 and TRBJ2-3, with 8 bases matching TRBD2. CDR3 length: 17 amino acids. Germline V lookup: CDR1 SGHVS, CDR2 FNYEAQ. Trimming cost V 5 bases and J 4 bases; bases outside gene matches: 14. This CDR3 reads CASSPFESAGVSDTQYF. The CDR3, as DNA: TGTGCCAGCAGCCCCTTTGAGTCAGCGGGAGTCTCAGATACGCAGTATTTT. Together with reference TRBV7-6 and TRBJ2-3, the CDR3 gives the full variable domain: GAGVSQSPRYKVTKRGQDVALRCDPISGHVSLYWYRQALGQGPEFLTYFNYEAQQDKSGLPNDRFSAERPEGSISTLTIQRTEQRDSAMYRCASSPFESAGVSDTQYFGPGTRLTVL.

This chain links TRBV19 with TRBJ1-2; D gene unclear. This CDR3 region has 13 residues. Germline V gene data show CDR1 as LNHDA and CDR2 as SQIVND (reference sequence). CDR3 coding DNA: TGTGACCTCGCCAGTAGTAGGAGGGATGGCTACACCTTC. Encoded protein: CDLASSRRDGYTF.

The chain carries TRBV27 and TRBJ2-7; D might be TRBD1 or TRBD2, each matching 5 bases. Trimming shortened V by 6 bases and J by 4 bases, and 13 bases separated the two germline ends. This CDR3 region has 13 residues. CDR1 and CDR2 from the germline V gene are MNHEY and SMNVEV (reference sequence). The CDR3 spells CASSHGALYEQYF. For the CDR3, the DNA is TGTGCCAGCAGCCACGGGGCTTTATACGAGCAGTACTTC.

V gene TRBV9 combines with J gene TRBJ2-7; D is perhaps TRBD2 (7 bases). CDR1 is SGDLS, CDR2 YYNGEE, per germline. Trimming shortened V by 1 base and J by 3 bases, and 20 bases separated the two germline ends. The CDR3 length is 17 residues. The CDR3 DNA reads TGTGCCAGCAGCGTATCCCCCGGGGGGCTCGCGGGCTACGAGCAGTACTTC. Encoded protein: CASSVSPGGLAGYEQYF.

The V call is TRBV28, the J call TRBJ2-2; the D gene is possibly TRBD1 (5 bases). The germline CDR1 and CDR2 sequences are MDHEN and SYDVKM. V lost 4 bases, J lost 7 bases, and 7 bases lay in between. This CDR3 is 12 amino acids long. The CDR3 region is CASSWGIGELFF. The CDR3, as DNA: TGTGCCAGCAGTTGGGGCATCGGGGAGCTGTTTTTT.

The rearrangement joins TRBV29-1 to TRBJ2-3; a weak D match, TRBD2 (7 bases). Germline V lookup: CDR1 SQVTM, CDR2 ANQGSEA. Between the trimmed V and J ends, which lost 6 bases and 1 base, there was a span of 17 bases. This CDR3 contains 15 residues. In nucleotides, the CDR3 is TGCAGCGTAGAGCTAGGGGGAGGGGGCACAGATACGCAGTATTTT. This encodes CSVELGGGGTDTQYF.

The rearrangement uses TRBV29-1 and TRBJ2-1, with 10 bases identical to TRBD2. Germline lookup yields CDR1 SQVTM and CDR2 ANQGSEA. Losses at the gene ends were 0 bases for V and 4 bases for J; bases not matched to a gene: 12. The CDR3 totals 18 residues. The CDR3 here is CSVEDVASGSLWYNEQFF. CDR3 sequence (DNA): TGCAGCGTTGAAGATGTGGCTAGCGGGAGTTTGTGGTACAATGAGCAGTTCTTC.

CDR3 coding DNA: TGTGCCAGCAGTTTATCGGTAGGGGACCCAACTAATGAAAAACTGTTTTTT. Its protein is CASSLSVGDPTNEKLFF. The chain carries TRBV27 and TRBJ1-4; perhaps TRBD1 as D (5 bases). Trimming left V 0 bases short and J 0 bases short, with 11 bases between. CDR3 length: 17 residues. Looked up from germline, CDR1 is MNHEY and CDR2 is SMNVEV (reference sequence).

To note about this clone: Other DNA sequences in this sample translate to the same CDR3. The rearrangement joins TRBV7-8 to TRBJ2-7; D is unclear. The CDR3 length is 14 residues. V was trimmed by 1 base and J by 0 bases, leaving 7 bases between them. Germline V gene data show CDR1 as SGHVS and CDR2 as FQNEAQ. Here the CDR3 DNA reads TGTGCCAGCAGCTTAGGGGTGGGCTCCTACGAGCAGTACTTC. Its translation is CASSLGVGSYEQYF.